Sequencing of this T cell receptor beta chain was carried out in a study of blood T cells in healthy people across ages. Regarding the study as a whole: Expanded clonotype changes were possibly confounded by unknown donor CMV status. Per million T cells, TCR beta diversity dropped roughly linearly as age increased.

Total RNA was isolated from each sample in quantities of at least 6 micrograms. For this clonotype: Its antigen is not known.

A second PCR of about 6 to 12 cycles used a sample-barcoded 5' primer and a J-beta primer mix. A single record per CDR3 protein comes from TCRdb applying MiXCR to the 5' RACE reads. The sample includes 800,000 to 950,000 distinct CDR3 sequences, around 48% of them seen just once. CDR1 is SQVTM, CDR2 ANQGSEA, per germline. The V end was cut by 4 bases, the J end by 1 base, with 11 bases between. This CDR3 contains 14 residues. The receptor was isolated from a man between 25 and 39 years old in good health. The chain combines TRBV29-1 with TRBJ2-1; D remains ambiguous. Sequencing was done on a sample of blood. CDR3 nucleotides: TGCAGCGTTGTCTTTGTAGAATCCTACAATGAGCAGTTCTTC. Protein sequence: CSVVFVESYNEQFF.